The clone carrying this TCR beta chain was seen just once. The CDR3 contains 13 residues. CDR1 is SGHRS and CDR2 is YFSETQ in the germline V gene. V lost 4 bases and J 9 bases, leaving 14 bases between the germline ends. The data were produced by immunoSEQ multiplex PCR, yet TCRdb's version contains in-frame clones alone and is incomplete. Of 40,000 or so clones listed, 80% to 95% are singletons. This specimen belongs to a study of T cell changes during pregnancy in multiple sclerosis. The material sequenced was CD4+ T cells from peripheral blood mononuclear cells, taken in the third trimester of pregnancy. V and J are TRBV5-1 and TRBJ2-1; no clear D. This receptor was taken from a female donor with multiple sclerosis, enrolled in a pregnancy study. CDR3 DNA sequence: TGCGCCAGCAGCCCGGCCCTAGGAATTGAGCAGTTCTTC. As protein: CASSPALGIEQFF.